This passage covers 13 T cell receptor beta chains from one sample sequenced in a study of blood T cell repertoires in COVID-19. TCRdb's copy holds only in-frame clones and misses some; the assay was immunoSEQ multiplex PCR. This table holds around 230,000 clones, about 81% found once. The sequencing sample was made of PBMCs or T cells enriched from blood (not recorded which). The receptor source for this set is a man aged 40-49 years who had recovered from COVID-19.

This chain connects TRBV5-1 to TRBJ2-2; perhaps TRBD1 as D (5 bases). Germline-derived CDR1 and CDR2 are SGHRS and YFSETQ. V was pared by 7 bases and J by 4 bases, with 14 bases between. The CDR3 extends over 14 amino acids. The CDR3 region is CASSGPGSTGELFF. CDR3 coding DNA: TGCGCCAGCTCTGGCCCAGGGTCCACCGGGGAGCTGTTTTTT.

The chain has TRBV2 and TRBJ2-1; 9 bases are shared with TRBD2. The CDR3 consists of 15 residues. Per germline, CDR1 SNHLY and CDR2 FYNNEI. J was trimmed by 1 base and V by 5 bases; bases with no gene match: 3. CDR3 DNA: TGTGCCAGCAGTTCCACTAGCGGGTCCTACAATGAGCAGTTCTTC. Residues: CASSSTSGSYNEQFF.

This clone was counted many times. The J gene is TRBJ2-1, the V gene TRBV30; D possibly corresponds to TRBD2 (6 bases). V was pared by 5 bases and J by 10 bases, with 12 bases between. The length of the CDR3 is 11 residues. The germline V gene has CDR1 GTSNPN and CDR2 SVGIG (reference sequence). The CDR3: CAWSSGGEQFF. The CDR3 bases are TGTGCCTGGTCGTCCGGGGGAGAGCAGTTCTTC.

The chain recombines TRBV7-3 with TRBJ1-1, with D tentatively TRBD1 (6 bases). Germline V gives CDR1 SGHTA, CDR2 FQGTGA. Trimming shortened V by 2 bases and J by 11 bases, and 18 bases separated the two germline ends. This CDR3 has 14 residues. The CDR3 bases are TGTGCCAGCAGCTTAGGATCAGGGGAACAAAGGGCTTTCTTT. Amino acid sequence: CASSLGSGEQRAFF.

This chain joins TRBV6-5 and TRBJ1-2; D might be TRBD1 (5 bases). V was pared by 6 bases and J by 3 bases, with 17 bases between. The CDR3 is made up of 15 amino acids. Germline-derived CDR1 and CDR2 are MNHEY and SVGAGI. The CDR3 region is CASSDWPRGDYGYTF. The CDR3, as DNA: TGTGCCAGCAGCGACTGGCCTCGGGGGGACTATGGCTACACCTTC.

The chain has TRBV18 and TRBJ1-2, with D unresolved. The ends were cut back, 3 bases at V and 8 bases at J, with 16 bases in the middle. The CDR3 contains 14 residues. CDR1 is KGHSH and CDR2 is LQKENI in the germline V gene. The CDR3 bases are TGTGCCAGCTCACCGACTTCAAGAGCTTTCGGCTACACCTTC. This gives the protein CASSPTSRAFGYTF.

The rearrangement joins TRBV15 to TRBJ2-3; 10 positions agree with TRBD1. Germline CDR1 LNHNV, CDR2 YYDKDF (reference sequence). CDR3 length equals 20 residues. V gave up 0 bases and J gave up 3 bases; unmatched junction bases: 15. The CDR3: CATSRDFDWLDRGRTDTQYF. The CDR3 DNA follows: TGTGCCACCAGCAGAGATTTTGATTGGCTCGACAGGGGGCGTACAGATACGCAGTATTTT.

The gene calls are TRBV9 and TRBJ2-3; no definite D call. Trimming took off 3 bases at V and 1 base at J, with 3 bases between the two ends. The CDR3 contains 12 residues. In germline, CDR1 is SGDLS, CDR2 YYNGEE. The CDR3 coding sequence is TGTGCCAGCAGCGCGGGCACAGATACGCAGTATTTT. Its protein is CASSAGTDTQYF.

This clone has only a few counts. The V gene is TRBV5-1, the J gene TRBJ1-5; 7 nucleotides agree with TRBD1. Germline-derived CDR1 and CDR2 are SGHRS and YFSETQ. The CDR3 length is 14 residues. V dropped 7 bases and J dropped 2; count of bases not matched to a gene: 6. The CDR3: CASSQGGGNQPQHF. The DNA of the CDR3 is TGCGCCAGCTCCCAGGGGGGTGGCAATCAGCCCCAGCATTTT.

CDR3 protein: CASSQTLGSYEQYF. CDR3 bases: TGCGCCAGCAGCCAGACTCTCGGCTCCTACGAGCAGTACTTC. V usage is TRBV4-1 and J usage is TRBJ2-7; D is unclear. This CDR3 comprises 14 residues. The germline gives CDR1 MGHRA, CDR2 YSYEKL. Trimming took 3 bases from V and 0 from J, leaving 9 bases between them.

This clone was counted a single time. The chain has TRBV3-1 (or the pseudogene TRBV3-2) and TRBJ2-1; 14 positions agree with TRBD2. The CDR3 consists of 18 residues. After removal of 4 bases from V and 2 bases from J, the junction contained 7 bases not matched to a gene. The V gene's germline CDR1 is LGHDT and CDR2 YNNKEL (reference sequence). CDR3 sequence reads: CASSLGTSGRSAYNEQFF. CDR3 sequence (DNA): TGTGCCAGCAGCCTGGGGACTAGCGGGAGATCAGCCTACAATGAGCAGTTCTTC.

V usage is TRBV5-1 and J usage is TRBJ1-1, with 7 bases matching TRBD1. Germline values: CDR1 SGHRS, CDR2 YFSETQ. The CDR3 is 15 amino acids. V lost 0 bases to trimming and J lost 5 bases; unmatched junction nucleotides: 7. The CDR3 sequence is CASSLEGQYSTEAFF. The CDR3 region has the DNA TGCGCCAGCAGCTTGGAGGGACAGTATTCGACTGAAGCTTTCTTT. Together with reference TRBV5-1 and TRBJ1-1, the CDR3 gives the full variable domain: KAGVTQTPRYLIKTRGQQVTLSCSPISGHRSVSWYQQTPGQGLQFLFEYFSETQRNKGNFPGRFSGRQFSNSRSEMNVSTLELGDSALYLCASSLEGQYSTEAFFGQGTRLTVV.

V is TRBV2 and J is TRBJ2-7; 8 nucleotides align to TRBD1. The CDR3 has 13 residues. J lost 5 bases, V lost 6 bases, and 6 bases had no gene match. Germline CDR1 SNHLY, CDR2 FYNNEI. CDR3 sequence (DNA): TGTGCCAGCAGAATGACAGGGGAAAACGAGCAGTACTTC. Residues: CASRMTGENEQYF.